This TCR beta chain was recorded in a study of Graves' ophthalmopathy and Graves' hyperthyroidism. For the study at large: Peripheral blood was gathered at the point of initial diagnosis, before any treatment started.

RNA transcripts served as template for amplifying TCR beta CDR3 sequences. HTBI primers were used in a first-round RT-PCR, which preceded a second-round multiplex PCR. TCRdb used MiXCR to reprocess the multiplex PCR reads, holding one entry per CDR3 protein. The data hold about 390,000 distinct CDR3 sequences, with 15% observed a single time. This clonotype has at least ten counts. Antigen specificity is unknown. General study findings and limits: Among thyroid clonotypes expanded above 0.001 frequency, most also appeared in blood. Ophthalmopathy progression prediction by the model yielded a sensitivity of approximately 71% and a specificity of under 85%.

CDR3 size: 14 residues. Germline V gene data show CDR1 as PRHDT and CDR2 as FYEKMQ (reference sequence). The germline V and J ends were trimmed by 5 bases and 4 bases, with 14 bases remaining between them. The receptor was derived from a woman aged 18-29 years with stable Graves' hyperthyroidism. Sequenced material: peripheral blood. The chain recombines TRBV13 with TRBJ1-1; weak D call: TRBD1 (5 bases). CDR3 residues: CASSATDGGTEAFF. DNA for the CDR3: TGTGCCAGCAGCGCGACAGACGGAGGCACTGAAGCTTTCTTT.